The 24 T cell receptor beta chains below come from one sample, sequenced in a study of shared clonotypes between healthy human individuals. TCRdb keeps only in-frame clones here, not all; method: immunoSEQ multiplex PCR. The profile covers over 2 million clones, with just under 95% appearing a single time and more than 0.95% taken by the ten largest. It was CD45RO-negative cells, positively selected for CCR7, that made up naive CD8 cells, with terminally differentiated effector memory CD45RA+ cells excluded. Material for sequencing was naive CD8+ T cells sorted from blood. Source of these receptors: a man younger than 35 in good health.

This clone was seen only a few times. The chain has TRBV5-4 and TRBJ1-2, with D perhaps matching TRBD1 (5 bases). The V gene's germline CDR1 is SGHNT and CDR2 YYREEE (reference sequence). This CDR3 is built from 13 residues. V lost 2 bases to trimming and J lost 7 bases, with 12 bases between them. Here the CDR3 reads CASSFGSGLGYTF. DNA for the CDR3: TGTGCCAGCAGCTTTGGGTCAGGGCTTGGCTACACCTTC.

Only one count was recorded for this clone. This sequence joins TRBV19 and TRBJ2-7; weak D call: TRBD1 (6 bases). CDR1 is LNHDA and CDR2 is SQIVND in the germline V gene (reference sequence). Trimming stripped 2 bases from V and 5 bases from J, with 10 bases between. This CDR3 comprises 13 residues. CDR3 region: CASSIKTGNEQYF. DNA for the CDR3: TGTGCCAGTAGTATAAAGACAGGCAACGAGCAGTACTTC.

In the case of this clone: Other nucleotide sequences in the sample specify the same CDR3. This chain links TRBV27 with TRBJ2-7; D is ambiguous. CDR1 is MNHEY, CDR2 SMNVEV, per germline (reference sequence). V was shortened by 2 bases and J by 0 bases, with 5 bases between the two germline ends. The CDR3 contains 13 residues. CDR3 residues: CASSLGPSYEQYF. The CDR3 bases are TGTGCCAGCAGTTTAGGACCCTCCTACGAGCAGTACTTC.

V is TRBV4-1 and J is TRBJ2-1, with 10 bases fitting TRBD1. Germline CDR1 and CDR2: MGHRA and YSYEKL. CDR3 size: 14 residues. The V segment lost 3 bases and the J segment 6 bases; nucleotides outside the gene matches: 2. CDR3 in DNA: TGCGCCAGCAGCCAGGGGGACAGGGGCAATGAGCAGTTCTTC. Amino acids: CASSQGDRGNEQFF.

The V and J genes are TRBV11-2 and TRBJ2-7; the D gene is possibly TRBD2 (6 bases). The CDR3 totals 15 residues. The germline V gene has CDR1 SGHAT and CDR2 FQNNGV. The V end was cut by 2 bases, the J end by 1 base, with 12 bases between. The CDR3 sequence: CASSLMGLSSYEQYF. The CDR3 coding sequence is TGTGCCAGCAGCTTAATGGGACTCAGTTCCTACGAGCAGTACTTC.

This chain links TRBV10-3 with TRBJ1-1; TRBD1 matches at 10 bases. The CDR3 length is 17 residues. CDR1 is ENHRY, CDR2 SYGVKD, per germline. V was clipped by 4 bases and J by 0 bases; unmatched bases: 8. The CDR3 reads CAISAFLGQGLNTEAFF. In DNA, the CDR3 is TGTGCCATCAGTGCGTTTTTGGGACAGGGGCTGAACACTGAAGCTTTCTTT.

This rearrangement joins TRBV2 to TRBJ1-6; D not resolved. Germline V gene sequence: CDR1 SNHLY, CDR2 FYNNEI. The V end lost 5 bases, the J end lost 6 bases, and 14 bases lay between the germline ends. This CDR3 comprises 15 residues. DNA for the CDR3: TGTGCCAGCAGTAGACCTGAAATGGGTAATTCACCCCTCCACTTT. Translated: CASSRPEMGNSPLHF.

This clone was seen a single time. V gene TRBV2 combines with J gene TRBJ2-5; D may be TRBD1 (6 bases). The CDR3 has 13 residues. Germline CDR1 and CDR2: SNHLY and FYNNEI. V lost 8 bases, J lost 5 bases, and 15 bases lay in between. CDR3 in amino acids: CASSPGVTETQYF. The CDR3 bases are TGTGCCAGCTCCCCAGGGGTGACGGAGACCCAGTACTTC.

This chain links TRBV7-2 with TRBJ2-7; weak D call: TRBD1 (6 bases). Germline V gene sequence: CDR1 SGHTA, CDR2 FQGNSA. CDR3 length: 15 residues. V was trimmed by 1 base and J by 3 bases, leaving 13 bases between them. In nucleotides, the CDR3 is TGTGCCAGCAGCTTAGAGGGGACATTTATCTACGAGCAGTACTTC. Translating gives CASSLEGTFIYEQYF.

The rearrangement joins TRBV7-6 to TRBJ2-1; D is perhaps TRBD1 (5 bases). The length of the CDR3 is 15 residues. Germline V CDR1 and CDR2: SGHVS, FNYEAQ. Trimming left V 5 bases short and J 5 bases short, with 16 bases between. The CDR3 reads CASSLGAGWNNEQFF. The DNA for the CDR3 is TGTGCCAGCAGCCTAGGGGCAGGGTGGAACAATGAGCAGTTCTTC.

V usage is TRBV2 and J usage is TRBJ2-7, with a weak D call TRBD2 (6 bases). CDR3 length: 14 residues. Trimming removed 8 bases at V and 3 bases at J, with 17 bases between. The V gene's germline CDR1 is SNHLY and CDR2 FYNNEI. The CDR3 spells CASVNRDWVYEQYF. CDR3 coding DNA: TGTGCCAGCGTTAACCGGGACTGGGTCTACGAGCAGTACTTC. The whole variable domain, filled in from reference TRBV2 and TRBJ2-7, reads EPEVTQTPSHQVTQMGQEVILRCVPISNHLYFYWYRQILGQKVEFLVSFYNNEISEKSEIFDDQFSVERPDGSNFTLKIRSTKLEDSAMYFCASVNRDWVYEQYFGPGTRLTVT.

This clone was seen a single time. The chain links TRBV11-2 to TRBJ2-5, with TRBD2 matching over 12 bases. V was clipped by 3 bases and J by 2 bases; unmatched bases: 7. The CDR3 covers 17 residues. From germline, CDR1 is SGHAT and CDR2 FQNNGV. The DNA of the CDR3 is TGTGCCAGCAGCTTCCGGGTTCTAGCGGGGGGGCAAGAGACCCAGTACTTC. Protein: CASSFRVLAGGQETQYF.

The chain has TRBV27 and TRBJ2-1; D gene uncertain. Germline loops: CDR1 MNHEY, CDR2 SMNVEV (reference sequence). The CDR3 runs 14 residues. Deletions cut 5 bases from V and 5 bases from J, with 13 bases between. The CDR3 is CASSPVWADNEQFF. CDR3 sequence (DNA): TGTGCCAGCAGTCCCGTCTGGGCGGACAATGAGCAGTTCTTC.

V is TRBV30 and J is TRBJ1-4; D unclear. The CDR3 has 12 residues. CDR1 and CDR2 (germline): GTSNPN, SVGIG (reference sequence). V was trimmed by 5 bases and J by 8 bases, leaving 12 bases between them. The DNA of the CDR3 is TGTGCCTGGGGGCCCCTAAGCGAAAAACTGTTTTTT. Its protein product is CAWGPLSEKLFF. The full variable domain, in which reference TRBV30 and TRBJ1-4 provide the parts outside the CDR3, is SQTIHQWPATLVQPVGSPLSLECTVEGTSNPNLYWYRQAAGRGLQLLFYSVGIGQISSEVPQNLSASRPQDRQFILSSKKLLLSDSGFYLCAWGPLSEKLFFGSGTQLSVL.

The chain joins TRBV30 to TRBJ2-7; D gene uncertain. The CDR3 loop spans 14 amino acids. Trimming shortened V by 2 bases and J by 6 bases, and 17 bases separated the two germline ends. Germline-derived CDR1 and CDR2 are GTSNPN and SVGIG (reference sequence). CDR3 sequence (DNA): TGTGCCTGGAGTCACGAAATAGGACCTCTCGAGCAGTACTTC. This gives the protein CAWSHEIGPLEQYF. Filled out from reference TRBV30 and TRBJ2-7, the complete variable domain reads SQTIHQWPATLVQPVGSPLSLECTVEGTSNPNLYWYRQAAGRGLQLLFYSVGIGQISSEVPQNLSASRPQDRQFILSSKKLLLSDSGFYLCAWSHEIGPLEQYFGPGTRLTVT.

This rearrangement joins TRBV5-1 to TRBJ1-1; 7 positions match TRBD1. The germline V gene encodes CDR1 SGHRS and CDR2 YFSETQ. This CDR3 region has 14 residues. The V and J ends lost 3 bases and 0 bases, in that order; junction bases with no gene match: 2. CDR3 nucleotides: TGCGCCAGCAGCTGGGACAGTCTGAACACTGAAGCTTTCTTT. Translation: CASSWDSLNTEAFF.

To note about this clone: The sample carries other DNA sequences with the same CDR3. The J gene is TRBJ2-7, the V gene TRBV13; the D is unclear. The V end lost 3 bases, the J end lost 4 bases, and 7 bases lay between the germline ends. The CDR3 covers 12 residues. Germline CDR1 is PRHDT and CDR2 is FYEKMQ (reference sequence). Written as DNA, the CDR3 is TGTGCCAGCAGCTTGGGCCGATACGAGCAGTACTTC. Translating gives CASSLGRYEQYF.

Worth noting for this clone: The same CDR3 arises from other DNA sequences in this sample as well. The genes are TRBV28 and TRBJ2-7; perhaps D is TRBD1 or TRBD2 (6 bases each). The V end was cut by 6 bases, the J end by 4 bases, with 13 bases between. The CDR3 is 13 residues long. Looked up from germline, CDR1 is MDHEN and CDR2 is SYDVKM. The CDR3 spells CASSDGGPYEQYF. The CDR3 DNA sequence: TGTGCCAGCAGCGACGGGGGCCCTTACGAGCAGTACTTC.

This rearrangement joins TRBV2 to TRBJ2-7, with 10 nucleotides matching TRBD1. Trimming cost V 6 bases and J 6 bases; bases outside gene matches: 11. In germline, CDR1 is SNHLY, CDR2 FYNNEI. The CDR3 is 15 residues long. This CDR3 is CASSSGQGFNFEQYF. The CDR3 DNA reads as TGTGCCAGCAGCTCGGGACAGGGGTTCAATTTCGAGCAGTACTTC.

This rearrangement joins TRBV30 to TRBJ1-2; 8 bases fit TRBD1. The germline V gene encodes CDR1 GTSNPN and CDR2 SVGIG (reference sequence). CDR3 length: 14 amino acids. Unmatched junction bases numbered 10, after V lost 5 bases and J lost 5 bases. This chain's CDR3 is CAWVQGERLYGYTF. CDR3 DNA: TGTGCCTGGGTACAGGGGGAACGATTGTATGGCTACACCTTC.

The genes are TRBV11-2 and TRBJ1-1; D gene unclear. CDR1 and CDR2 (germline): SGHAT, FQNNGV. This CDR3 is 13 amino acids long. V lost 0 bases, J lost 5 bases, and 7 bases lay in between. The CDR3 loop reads CASSLEGWTEAFF. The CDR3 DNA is TGTGCCAGCAGCTTAGAGGGGTGGACTGAAGCTTTCTTT. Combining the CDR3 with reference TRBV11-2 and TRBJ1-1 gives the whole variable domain EAGVAQSPRYKIIEKRQSVAFWCNPISGHATLYWYQQILGQGPKLLIQFQNNGVVDDSQLPKDRFSAERLKGVDSTLKIQPAKLEDSAVYLCASSLEGWTEAFFGQGTRLTVV.

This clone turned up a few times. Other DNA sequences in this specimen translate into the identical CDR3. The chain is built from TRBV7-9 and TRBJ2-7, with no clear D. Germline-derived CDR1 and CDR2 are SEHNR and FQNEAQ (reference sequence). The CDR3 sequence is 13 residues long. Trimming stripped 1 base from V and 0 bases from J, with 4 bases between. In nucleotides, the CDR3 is TGTGCCAGCAGCTTAGGCAACTCCTACGAGCAGTACTTC. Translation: CASSLGNSYEQYF.

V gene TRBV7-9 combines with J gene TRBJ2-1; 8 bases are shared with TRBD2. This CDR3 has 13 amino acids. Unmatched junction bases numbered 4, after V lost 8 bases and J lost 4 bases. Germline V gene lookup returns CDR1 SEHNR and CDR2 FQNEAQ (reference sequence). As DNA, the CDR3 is TGTGCCAGCGTACTAGCGGAATACAATGAGCAGTTCTTC. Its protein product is CASVLAEYNEQFF.

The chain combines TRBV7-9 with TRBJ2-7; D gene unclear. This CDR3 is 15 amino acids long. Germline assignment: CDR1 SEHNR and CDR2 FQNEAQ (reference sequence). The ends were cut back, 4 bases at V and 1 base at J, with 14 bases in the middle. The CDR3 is CASSSGWVGSYEQYF. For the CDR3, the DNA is TGTGCCAGCAGCTCCGGTTGGGTGGGGTCCTACGAGCAGTACTTC.